In its sample, the clone carrying this T cell receptor beta chain was seen once. The antigen is not known. This specimen comes from a study of T-cell memory formation after mild COVID-19. TCRdb fed the 5' RACE reads into MiXCR, producing one record per CDR3 protein. In the table there are about 470,000 distinct CDR3 sequences, approximately 25% of which are singletons. Whole-study findings and limits: Pre-infection memory harbored some responding clones, suggesting cross-reactive memory joined.

Sequencing used PBMCs or a T cell subset sorted from them (not recorded which). This receptor was identified in an adult woman who had mild COVID-19 (a few samples of this study predate the infection). Cell type and time point are not known.

In DNA form, the CDR3 reads TGTGCCAGCAGCTTAGATAGAGGGACCCTCAATGAGCAGTTCTTC. Amino acid sequence: CASSLDRGTLNEQFF. The chain joins TRBV11-3 to TRBJ2-1, with D perhaps being TRBD1 or TRBD2 (5 bases each). The germline gives CDR1 SGHNT, CDR2 YENEEA. CDR3 length: 15 amino acids. The ends were cut back, 0 bases at V and 6 bases at J, with 12 bases in the middle. The entire variable domain, with the rest obtained from reference TRBV11-3 and TRBJ2-1, is as follows: EAGVVQSPRYKIIEKKQPVAFWCNPISGHNTLYWYLQNLGQGPELLIRYENEEAVDDSQLPKDRFSAERLKGVDSTLKIQPAELGDSAVYLCASSLDRGTLNEQFFGPGTRLTVL.